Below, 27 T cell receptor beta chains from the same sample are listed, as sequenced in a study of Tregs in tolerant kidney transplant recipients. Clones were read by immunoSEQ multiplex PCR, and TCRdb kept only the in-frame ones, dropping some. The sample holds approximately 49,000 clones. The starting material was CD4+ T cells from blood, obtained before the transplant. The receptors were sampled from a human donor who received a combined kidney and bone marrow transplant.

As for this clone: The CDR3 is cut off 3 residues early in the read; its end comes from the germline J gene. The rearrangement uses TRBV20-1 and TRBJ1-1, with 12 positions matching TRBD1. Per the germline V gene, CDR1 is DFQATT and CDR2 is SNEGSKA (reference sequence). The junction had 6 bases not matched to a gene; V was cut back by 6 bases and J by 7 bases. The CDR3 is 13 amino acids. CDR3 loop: CSAKGTGGLEAFF. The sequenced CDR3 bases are TGCAGTGCCAAGGGGACAGGGGGCCTTGAA.

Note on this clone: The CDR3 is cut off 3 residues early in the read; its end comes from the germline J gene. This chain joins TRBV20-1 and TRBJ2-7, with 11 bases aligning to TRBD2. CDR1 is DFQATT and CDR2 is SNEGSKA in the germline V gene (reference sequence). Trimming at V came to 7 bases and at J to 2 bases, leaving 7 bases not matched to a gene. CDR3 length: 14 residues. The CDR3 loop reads CSVRGGLAAYEQYF. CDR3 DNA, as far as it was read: TGCAGTGTGAGGGGGGGACTAGCGGCCTACGAG.

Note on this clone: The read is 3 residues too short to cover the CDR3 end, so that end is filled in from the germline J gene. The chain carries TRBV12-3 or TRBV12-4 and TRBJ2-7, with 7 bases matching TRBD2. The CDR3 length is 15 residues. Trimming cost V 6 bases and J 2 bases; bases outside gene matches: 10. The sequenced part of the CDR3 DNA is TGTGCCAGCAGCTCAGCGGGACTCGGGCCCTACGAG. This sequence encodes CASSSAGLGPYE. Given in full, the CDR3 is CASSSAGLGPYEQYF.

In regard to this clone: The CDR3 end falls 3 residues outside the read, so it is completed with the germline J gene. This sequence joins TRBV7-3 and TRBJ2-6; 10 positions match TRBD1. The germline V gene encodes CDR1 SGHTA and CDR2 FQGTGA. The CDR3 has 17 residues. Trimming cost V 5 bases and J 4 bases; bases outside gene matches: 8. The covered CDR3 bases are TGTGCCAGCAGCGACCGGGACAGGGGATTGGGGGCCAACGTC. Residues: CASSDRDRGLGANV. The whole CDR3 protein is CASSDRDRGLGANVLTF.

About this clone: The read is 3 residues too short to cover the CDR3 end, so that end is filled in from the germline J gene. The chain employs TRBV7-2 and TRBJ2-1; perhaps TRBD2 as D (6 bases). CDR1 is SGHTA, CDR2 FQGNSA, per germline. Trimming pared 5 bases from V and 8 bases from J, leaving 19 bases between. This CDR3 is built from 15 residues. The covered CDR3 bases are TGTGCCAGCAGCGTTAGCGGTCTACGGGGAGATGAG. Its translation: CASSVSGLRGDE. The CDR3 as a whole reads CASSVSGLRGDEQFF.

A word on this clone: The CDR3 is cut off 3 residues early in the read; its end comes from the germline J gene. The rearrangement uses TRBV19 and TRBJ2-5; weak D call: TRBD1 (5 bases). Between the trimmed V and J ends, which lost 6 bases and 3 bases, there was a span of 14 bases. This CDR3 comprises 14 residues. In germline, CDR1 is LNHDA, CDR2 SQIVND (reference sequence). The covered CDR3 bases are TGTGCCAGTAGCCGACAGTCCCAAAAAGAGACC. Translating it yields CASSRQSQKET. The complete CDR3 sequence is CASSRQSQKETQYF.

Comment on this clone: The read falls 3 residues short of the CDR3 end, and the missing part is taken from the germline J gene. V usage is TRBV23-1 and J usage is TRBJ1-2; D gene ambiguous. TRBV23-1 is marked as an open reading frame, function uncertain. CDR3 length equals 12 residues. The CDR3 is CASSQLWAGYTF. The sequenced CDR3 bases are TGCGCCAGCAGTCAATTATGGGCGGGC.

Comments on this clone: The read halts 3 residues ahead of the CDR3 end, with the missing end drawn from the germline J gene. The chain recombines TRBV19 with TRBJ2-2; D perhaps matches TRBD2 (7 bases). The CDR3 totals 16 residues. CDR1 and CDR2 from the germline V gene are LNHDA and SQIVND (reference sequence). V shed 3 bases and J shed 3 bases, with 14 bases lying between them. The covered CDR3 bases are TGTGCCAGTAGTATTTGGGGGGGCGCGCACACCGGGGAG. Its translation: CASSIWGGAHTGE. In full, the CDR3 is CASSIWGGAHTGELFF.

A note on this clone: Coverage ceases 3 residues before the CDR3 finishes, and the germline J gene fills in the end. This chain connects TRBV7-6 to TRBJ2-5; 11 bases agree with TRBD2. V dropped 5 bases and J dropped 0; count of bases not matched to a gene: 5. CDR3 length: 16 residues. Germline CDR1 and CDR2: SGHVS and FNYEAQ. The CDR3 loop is CASSEGLAVNQETQYF. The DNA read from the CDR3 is TGTGCCAGCAGCGAGGGACTAGCGGTCAACCAAGAGACC. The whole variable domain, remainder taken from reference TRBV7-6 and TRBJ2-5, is GAGVSQSPRYKVTKRGQDVALRCDPISGHVSLYWYRQALGQGPEFLTYFNYEAQQDKSGLPNDRFSAERPEGSISTLTIQRTEQRDSAMYRCASSEGLAVNQETQYFGPGTRLLVL.

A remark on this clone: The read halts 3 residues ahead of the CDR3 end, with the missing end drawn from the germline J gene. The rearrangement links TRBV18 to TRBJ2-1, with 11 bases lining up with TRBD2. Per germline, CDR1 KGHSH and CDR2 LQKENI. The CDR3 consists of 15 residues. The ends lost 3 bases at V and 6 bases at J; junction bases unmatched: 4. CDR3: CASSPLAGGLNEQFF. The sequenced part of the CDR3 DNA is TGTGCCAGCTCACCCCTAGCGGGAGGTCTCAATGAG.

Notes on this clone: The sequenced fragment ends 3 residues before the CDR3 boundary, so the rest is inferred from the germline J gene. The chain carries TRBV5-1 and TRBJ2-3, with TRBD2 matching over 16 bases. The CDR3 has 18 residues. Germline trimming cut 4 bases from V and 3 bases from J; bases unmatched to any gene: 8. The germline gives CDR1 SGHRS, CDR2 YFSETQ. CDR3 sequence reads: CASSRPGLAGGRTDTQYF. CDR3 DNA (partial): TGCGCCAGCAGCCGACCGGGACTAGCGGGAGGGCGGACAGATACG.

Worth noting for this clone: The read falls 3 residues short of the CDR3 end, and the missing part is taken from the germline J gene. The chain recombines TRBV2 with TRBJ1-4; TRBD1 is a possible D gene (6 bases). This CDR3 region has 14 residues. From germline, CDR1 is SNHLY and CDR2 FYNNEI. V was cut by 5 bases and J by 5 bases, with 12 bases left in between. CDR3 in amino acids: CASSRQDQNEKLFF. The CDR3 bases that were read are TGTGCCAGCAGTAGACAGGACCAGAATGAAAAA.

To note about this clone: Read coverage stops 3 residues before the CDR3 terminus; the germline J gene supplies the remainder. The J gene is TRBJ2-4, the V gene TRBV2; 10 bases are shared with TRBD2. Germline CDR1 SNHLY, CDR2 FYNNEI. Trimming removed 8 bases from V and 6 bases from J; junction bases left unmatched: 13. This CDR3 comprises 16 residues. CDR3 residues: CASRGLAGVVGNIQYF. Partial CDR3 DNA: TGTGCCAGCCGGGGGCTAGCGGGAGTCGTTGGAAACATT.

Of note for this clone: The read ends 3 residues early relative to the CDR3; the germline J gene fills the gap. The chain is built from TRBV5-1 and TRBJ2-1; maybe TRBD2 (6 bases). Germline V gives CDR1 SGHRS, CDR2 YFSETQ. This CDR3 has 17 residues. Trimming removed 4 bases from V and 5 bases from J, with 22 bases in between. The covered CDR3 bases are TGCGCCAGCAGCCCCGCAGTCGGGGGATGGGGACACAATGAG. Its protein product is CASSPAVGGWGHNE. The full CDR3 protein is CASSPAVGGWGHNEQFF.

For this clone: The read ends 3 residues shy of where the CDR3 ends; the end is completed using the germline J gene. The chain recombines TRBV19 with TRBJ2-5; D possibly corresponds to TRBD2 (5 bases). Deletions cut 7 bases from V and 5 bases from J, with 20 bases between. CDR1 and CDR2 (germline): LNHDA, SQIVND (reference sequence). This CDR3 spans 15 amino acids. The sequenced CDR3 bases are TGTGCCAGTACCTCCCTAGGAGGCGGCTGGGAGACC. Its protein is CASTSLGGGWET. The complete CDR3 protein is CASTSLGGGWETQYF.

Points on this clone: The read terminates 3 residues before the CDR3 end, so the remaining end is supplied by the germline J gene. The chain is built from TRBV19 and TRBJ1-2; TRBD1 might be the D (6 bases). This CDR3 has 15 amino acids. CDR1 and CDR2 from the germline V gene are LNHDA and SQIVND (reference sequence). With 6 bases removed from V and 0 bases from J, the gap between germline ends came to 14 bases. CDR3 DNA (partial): TGTGCCAGTAGCCGAAGGGACACAGCTAACTATGGC. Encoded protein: CASSRRDTANYG. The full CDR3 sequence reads CASSRRDTANYGYTF.

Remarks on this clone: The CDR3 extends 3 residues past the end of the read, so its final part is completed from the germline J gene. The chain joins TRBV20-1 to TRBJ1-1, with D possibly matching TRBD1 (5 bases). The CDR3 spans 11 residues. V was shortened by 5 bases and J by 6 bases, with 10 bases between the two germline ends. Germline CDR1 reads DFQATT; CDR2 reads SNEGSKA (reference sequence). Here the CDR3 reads CSALGVPEAFF. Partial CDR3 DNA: TGCAGTGCTTTAGGGGTTCCTGAA.

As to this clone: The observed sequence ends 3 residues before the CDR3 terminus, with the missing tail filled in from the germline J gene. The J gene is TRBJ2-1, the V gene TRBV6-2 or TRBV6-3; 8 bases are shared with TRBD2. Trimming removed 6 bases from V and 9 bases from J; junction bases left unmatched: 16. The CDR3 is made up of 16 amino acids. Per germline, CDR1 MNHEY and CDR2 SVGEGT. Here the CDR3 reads CASRPSGTSSMSEQFF. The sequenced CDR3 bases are TGTGCCAGCAGGCCCTCCGGGACTAGTAGTATGAGTGAG.

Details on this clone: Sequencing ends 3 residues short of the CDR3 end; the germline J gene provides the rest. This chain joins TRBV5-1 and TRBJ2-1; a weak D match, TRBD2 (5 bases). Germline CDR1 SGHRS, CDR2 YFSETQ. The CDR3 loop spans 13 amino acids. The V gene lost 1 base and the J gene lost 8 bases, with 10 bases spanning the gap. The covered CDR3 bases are TGCGCCAGCAGCTTGACCTCGGACTATGAG. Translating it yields CASSLTSDYE. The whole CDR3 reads CASSLTSDYEQFF.

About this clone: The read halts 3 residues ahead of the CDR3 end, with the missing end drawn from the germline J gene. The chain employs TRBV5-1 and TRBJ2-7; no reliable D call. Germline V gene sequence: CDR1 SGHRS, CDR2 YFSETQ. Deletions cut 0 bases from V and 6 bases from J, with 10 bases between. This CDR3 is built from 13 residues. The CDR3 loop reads CASSLVVEREQYF. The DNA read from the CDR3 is TGCGCCAGCAGCTTGGTGGTGGAGCGCGAG. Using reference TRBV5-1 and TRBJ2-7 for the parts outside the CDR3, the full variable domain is KAGVTQTPRYLIKTRGQQVTLSCSPISGHRSVSWYQQTPGQGLQFLFEYFSETQRNKGNFPGRFSGRQFSNSRSEMNVSTLELGDSALYLCASSLVVEREQYFGPGTRLTVT.

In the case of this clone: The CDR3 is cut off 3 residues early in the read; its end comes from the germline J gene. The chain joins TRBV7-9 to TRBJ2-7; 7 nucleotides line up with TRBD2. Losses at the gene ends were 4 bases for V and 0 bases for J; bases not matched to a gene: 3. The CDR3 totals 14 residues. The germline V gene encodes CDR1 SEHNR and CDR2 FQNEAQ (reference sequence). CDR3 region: CASSSTSSSYEQYF. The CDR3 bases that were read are TGTGCCAGCAGCTCGACTAGCAGCTCCTACGAG.

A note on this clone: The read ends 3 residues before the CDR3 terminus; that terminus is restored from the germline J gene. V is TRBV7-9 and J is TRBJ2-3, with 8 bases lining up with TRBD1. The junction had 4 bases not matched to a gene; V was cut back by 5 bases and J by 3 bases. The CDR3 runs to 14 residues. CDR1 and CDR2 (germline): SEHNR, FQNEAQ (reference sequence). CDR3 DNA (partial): TGTGCCAGCAGCCCAGACAGGGGTACAGATACG. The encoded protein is CASSPDRGTDT. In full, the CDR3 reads CASSPDRGTDTQYF.

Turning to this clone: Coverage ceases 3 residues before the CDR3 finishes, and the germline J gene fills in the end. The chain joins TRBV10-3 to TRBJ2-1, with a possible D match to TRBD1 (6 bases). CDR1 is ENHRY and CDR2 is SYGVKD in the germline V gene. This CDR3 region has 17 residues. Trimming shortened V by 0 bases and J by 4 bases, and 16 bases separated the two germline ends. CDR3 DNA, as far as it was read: TGTGCCATCAGTGAGTCGTCTACAGGGTACCCTTACAATGAG. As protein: CAISESSTGYPYNE. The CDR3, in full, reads CAISESSTGYPYNEQFF.

The sequenced CDR3 bases are TGTGCCAGCAGCTTAATAGCGGGAGCCAACTACGAG. Its protein is CASSLIAGANYE. From start to end, the CDR3 is CASSLIAGANYEQYF. The V call is TRBV11-1, the J call TRBJ2-7, with 9 positions matching TRBD2. The DNA ends 3 residues before the CDR3 does, and the rest of the CDR3 is filled in from the germline J gene. CDR1 SGHAT and CDR2 FQDESV come from the germline V gene (reference sequence). J lost 3 bases, V lost 2 bases, and 5 bases had no gene match. The CDR3 spans 15 residues.

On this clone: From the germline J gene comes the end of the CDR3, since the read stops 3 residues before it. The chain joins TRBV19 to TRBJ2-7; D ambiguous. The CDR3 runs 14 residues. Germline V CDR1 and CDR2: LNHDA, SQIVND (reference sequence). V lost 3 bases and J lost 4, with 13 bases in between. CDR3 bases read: TGTGCCAGTAGTATCCGCGTGGAGCGATACGAG. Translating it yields CASSIRVERYE. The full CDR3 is CASSIRVERYEQYF. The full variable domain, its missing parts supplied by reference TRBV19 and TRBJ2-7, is DGGITQSPKYLFRKEGQNVTLSCEQNLNHDAMYWYRQDPGQGLRLIYYSQIVNDFQKGDIAEGYSVSREKKESFPLTVTSAQKNPTAFYLCASSIRVERYEQYFGPGTRLTVT.

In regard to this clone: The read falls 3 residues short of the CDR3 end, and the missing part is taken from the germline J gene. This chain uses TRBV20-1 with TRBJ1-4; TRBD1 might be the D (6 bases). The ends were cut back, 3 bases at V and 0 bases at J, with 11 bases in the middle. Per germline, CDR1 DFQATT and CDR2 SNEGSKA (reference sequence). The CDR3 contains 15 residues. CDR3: CSASRRQATNEKLFF. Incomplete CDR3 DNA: TGCAGTGCTAGCCGTAGACAGGCAACTAATGAAAAA.

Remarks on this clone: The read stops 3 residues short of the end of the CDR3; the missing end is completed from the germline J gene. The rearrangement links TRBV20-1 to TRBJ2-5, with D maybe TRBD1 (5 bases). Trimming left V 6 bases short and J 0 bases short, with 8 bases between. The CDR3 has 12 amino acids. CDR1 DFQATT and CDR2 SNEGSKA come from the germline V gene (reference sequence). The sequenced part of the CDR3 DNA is TGCAGTGCCGAGGACAACCAAGAGACC. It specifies CSAEDNQET. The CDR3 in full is CSAEDNQETQYF.